The T cell receptor (beta chain) described here comes from a study of cytomegalovirus exposure and HLA in healthy donors. The PCR contained 60 Vbeta and 13 Jbeta primers. Sequencing was performed with immunoSEQ multiplex PCR; in TCRdb, only in-frame clones are kept and a portion is missing. Of fewer than 95,000 clones in the sample, around 84% are singletons; the top ten hold around 7.4%. This CDR3 spans 15 amino acids. The V segment lost 5 bases and the J segment 0 bases; nucleotides outside the gene matches: 4. The germline V gene has CDR1 LNHDA and CDR2 SQIVND (reference sequence). Material for sequencing was PBMCs. The receptor comes from a man in his forties in good health and CMV-seropositive. The chain has TRBV19 and TRBJ2-1, with 7 bases that match TRBD1. This chain's CDR3 is CASSDRVASYNEQFF. The CDR3 DNA reads as TGTGCCAGTAGTGACAGGGTAGCCTCCTACAATGAGCAGTTCTTC.